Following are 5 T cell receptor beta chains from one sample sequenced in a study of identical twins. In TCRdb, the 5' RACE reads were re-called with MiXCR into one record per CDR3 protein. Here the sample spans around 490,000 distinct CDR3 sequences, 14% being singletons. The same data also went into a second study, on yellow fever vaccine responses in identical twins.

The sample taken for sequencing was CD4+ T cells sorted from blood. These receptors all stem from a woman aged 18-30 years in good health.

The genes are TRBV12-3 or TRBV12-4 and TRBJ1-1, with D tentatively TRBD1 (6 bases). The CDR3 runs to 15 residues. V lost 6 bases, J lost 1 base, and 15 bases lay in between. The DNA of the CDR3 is TGTGCCAGCAGGCGCGATCAGGGGAAGAACACTGAAGCTTTCTTT. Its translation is CASRRDQGKNTEAFF.

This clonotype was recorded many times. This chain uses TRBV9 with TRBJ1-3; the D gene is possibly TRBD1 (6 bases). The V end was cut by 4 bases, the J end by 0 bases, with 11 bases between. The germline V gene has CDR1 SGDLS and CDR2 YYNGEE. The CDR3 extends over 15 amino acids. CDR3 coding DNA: TGTGCCAGCAGCACCTCGACAGGCTCTGGAAACACCATATATTTT. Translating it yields CASSTSTGSGNTIYF.

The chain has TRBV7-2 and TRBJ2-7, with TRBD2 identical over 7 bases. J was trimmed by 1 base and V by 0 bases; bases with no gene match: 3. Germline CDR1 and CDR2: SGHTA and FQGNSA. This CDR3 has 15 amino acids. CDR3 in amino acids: CASSLAGTNSYEQYF. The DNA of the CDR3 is TGTGCCAGCAGCTTAGCCGGGACTAATTCCTACGAGCAGTACTTC.

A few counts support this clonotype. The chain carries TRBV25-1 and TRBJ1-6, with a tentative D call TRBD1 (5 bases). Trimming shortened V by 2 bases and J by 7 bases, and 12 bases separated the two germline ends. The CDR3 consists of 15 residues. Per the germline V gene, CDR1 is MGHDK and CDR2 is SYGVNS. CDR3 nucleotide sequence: TGTGCCAGCAGTGAACTAATCCGGGACAATTCACCCCTCCACTTT. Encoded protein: CASSELIRDNSPLHF. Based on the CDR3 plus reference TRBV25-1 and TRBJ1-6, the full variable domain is EADIYQTPRYLVIGTGKKITLECSQTMGHDKMYWYQQDPGMELHLIHYSYGVNSTEKGDLSSESTVSRIRTEHFPLTLESARPSHTSQYLCASSELIRDNSPLHFGNGTRLTVT.

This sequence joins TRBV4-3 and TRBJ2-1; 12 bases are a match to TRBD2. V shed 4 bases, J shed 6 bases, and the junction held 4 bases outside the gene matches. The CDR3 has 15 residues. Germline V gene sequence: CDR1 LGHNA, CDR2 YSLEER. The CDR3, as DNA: TGCGCCAGCAGCCCGGGACTAGCGGGCCCCAATGAGCAGTTCTTC. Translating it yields CASSPGLAGPNEQFF.